The clone carrying this TCR beta chain was seen ten or more times. This sample was taken from a study of T-cell reconstitution after alpha-beta-depleted transplantation in children. The germline V gene has CDR1 DFQATT and CDR2 SNEGSKA (reference sequence). This CDR3 is built from 11 residues. Trimming removed 5 bases from V and 3 bases from J; junction bases left unmatched: 1. Preparation of the TCRbeta library involved a method that used unique molecular identifiers. TCRdb redid the calling of the PCR reads with MiXCR, one entry per CDR3 protein. The sample carries under 75,000 distinct CDR3 sequences, approximately 10% recorded once.

This chain connects TRBV20-1 to TRBJ2-7, with 7 bases that match TRBD1. The TCR comes from a boy between 10 and 17 years old with acute myeloid leukemia, due to receive a stem cell transplant. Specimen: PBMCs, collected before TCRalphabeta/CD19-depleted stem cell transplant. CDR3 coding DNA: TGCAGTGCTCGACAGGGCTACGAGCAGTACGTC. This codes for CSARQGYEQYV.